The 23 T cell receptor beta chains given below trace back to one sample, sequenced in a study of cytomegalovirus exposure and HLA in healthy donors. With 60 Vbeta and 13 Jbeta primers, the PCR was carried out. Measured with immunoSEQ multiplex PCR; TCRdb has only the in-frame clones, and not every one. The table records about 60,000 clones, around 87% of them present only once. Source material: PBMCs. Receptors originate from a young man in good health and CMV-seronegative.

The chain links TRBV28 to TRBJ2-1; possible D gene TRBD1, 6 bases. CDR3 length: 13 residues. Trimming took 3 bases from V and 9 from J, leaving 12 bases between them. Per germline, CDR1 MDHEN and CDR2 SYDVKM. The CDR3 reads CASSFYQGGEQFF. The CDR3 DNA reads TGTGCCAGCAGTTTTTATCAAGGGGGTGAGCAGTTCTTC.

The rearrangement uses TRBV30 and TRBJ1-5; TRBD1 matches 7 bases. CDR1 and CDR2 from the germline V gene are GTSNPN and SVGIG (reference sequence). The CDR3 sequence is 13 residues long. V lost 8 bases and J lost 2; bases outside the gene matches: 6. The CDR3 reads CAQSTGGNQPQHF. The CDR3 DNA reads TGTGCCCAGTCCACAGGGGGCAATCAGCCCCAGCATTTT.

The chain joins TRBV11-2 to TRBJ2-5; the D gene is possibly TRBD1 (6 bases). The CDR3 totals 14 residues. CDR1 SGHAT and CDR2 FQNNGV come from the germline V gene. The V and J ends lost 4 bases and 5 bases respectively, with 14 bases between them. Here the CDR3 reads CASSSGAVGETQYF. In DNA form, the CDR3 reads TGTGCCAGCAGCTCAGGGGCGGTGGGGGAGACCCAGTACTTC.

This sequence joins TRBV5-4 and TRBJ2-7; 11 bases are shared with TRBD1. This CDR3 spans 14 amino acids. V lost 4 bases to trimming and J lost 4 bases; unmatched junction nucleotides: 4. The germline gives CDR1 SGHNT, CDR2 YYREEE (reference sequence). CDR3 sequence (DNA): TGTGCCAGCAGCCCCGGGACAGGGGGGTACGAGCAGTACTTC. It specifies CASSPGTGGYEQYF.

The chain employs TRBV7-9 and TRBJ2-1; 9 bases map to TRBD1. The ends lost 5 bases at V and 3 bases at J; junction bases unmatched: 5. CDR3 size: 15 residues. Germline-derived CDR1 and CDR2 are SEHNR and FQNEAQ (reference sequence). The CDR3 protein is CASSDRGSLYNEQFF. In DNA, the CDR3 is TGTGCCAGCAGCGACAGGGGGTCCCTCTACAATGAGCAGTTCTTC.

The chain combines TRBV5-1 with TRBJ2-4; D perhaps matches TRBD2 (5 bases). CDR3 length: 13 residues. With 0 bases removed from V and 8 bases from J, the gap between germline ends came to 9 bases. The V gene's germline CDR1 is SGHRS and CDR2 YFSETQ. CDR3: CASSLARRDIQYF. Written as DNA, the CDR3 is TGCGCCAGCAGCTTGGCCAGGCGGGACATTCAGTACTTC.

This clone was counted a single time. The V gene is TRBV15, the J gene TRBJ1-1, with D unresolved. CDR3 length: 13 amino acids. The germline V gene encodes CDR1 LNHNV and CDR2 YYDKDF (reference sequence). Trimming cost V 8 bases and J 1 base, with 11 bases left between them. CDR3 bases: TGTGCCACCCGGGGAGGTGAGAACACTGAAGCTTTCTTT. Its protein is CATRGGENTEAFF.

This clone was observed a handful of times. This sequence joins TRBV6-1 and TRBJ1-6, with TRBD1 matching over 10 bases. Germline V gene sequence: CDR1 MNHNS, CDR2 SASEGT. With 4 bases clipped from V and 10 bases from J, the junction kept 7 bases outside the gene matches. This CDR3 spans 15 amino acids. CDR3 residues: CASSVAGQGNSPLHF. Here the CDR3 DNA reads TGTGCCAGCAGTGTTGCGGGACAGGGGAACTCACCCCTCCACTTT.

The chain recombines TRBV18 with TRBJ2-2; D is possibly TRBD1 (6 bases). The germline gives CDR1 KGHSH, CDR2 LQKENI. The V gene lost 4 bases and the J gene lost 5 bases, with 14 bases spanning the gap. The CDR3 has 15 residues. The CDR3 is CASSRVQGRTGELFF. The CDR3 nucleotides read TGTGCCAGCTCACGAGTACAGGGTAGAACCGGGGAGCTGTTTTTT.

This clone was observed once. This chain links TRBV28 with TRBJ2-5; 10 bases agree with TRBD2. This CDR3 comprises 16 residues. J lost 0 bases, V lost 2 bases, and 3 bases had no gene match. CDR1 is MDHEN, CDR2 SYDVKM, per germline. The CDR3 region has the DNA TGTGCCAGCAGTTTAGGACTAGCGGAATACCAAGAGACCCAGTACTTC. It is translated as CASSLGLAEYQETQYF.

The chain joins TRBV14 to TRBJ1-1; D not certain. CDR1 and CDR2 from the germline V gene are SGHDN and FVKESK. V lost 0 bases and J lost 6, with 8 bases in between. The CDR3 spans 13 residues. Here the CDR3 DNA reads TGTGCCAGCAGCCAAGAGGAGATATCTGAAGCTTTCTTT. As protein: CASSQEEISEAFF.

The rearrangement joins TRBV9 to TRBJ1-1; D remains unclear. Germline-derived CDR1 and CDR2 are SGDLS and YYNGEE. Trimming took 2 bases from V and 7 from J, leaving 15 bases between them. CDR3 length equals 14 residues. The CDR3 here is CASSVAGREYEAFF. The CDR3 bases are TGTGCCAGCAGCGTTGCAGGTAGGGAGTATGAAGCTTTCTTT.

This chain links TRBV11-3 with TRBJ2-7, with D tentatively TRBD1 (6 bases). CDR3 length: 14 amino acids. CDR1 is SGHNT, CDR2 YENEEA, per germline. V shed 5 bases and J shed 0 bases, with 11 bases lying between them. This CDR3 reads CASSPRDNSYEQYF. In DNA form, the CDR3 reads TGTGCCAGCAGCCCGAGGGACAACTCCTACGAGCAGTACTTC.

A single count supports this clone. The CDR3 DNA reads TGTGCCAGCAGCCAATCCTCACCCGAGGGGGCTGGGGAAAAACTGTTTTTT. Translated: CASSQSSPEGAGEKLFF. The chain recombines TRBV4-2 with TRBJ1-4; 7 bases match TRBD1. Trimming removed 2 bases from V and 8 bases from J; junction bases left unmatched: 14. The CDR3 totals 17 residues. The V gene's germline CDR1 is LGHNA and CDR2 YNFKEQ.

V gene TRBV11-3 combines with J gene TRBJ2-5; D remains unclear. Trimming stripped 4 bases from V and 4 bases from J, with 7 bases between. Germline CDR1 reads SGHNT; CDR2 reads YENEEA. The CDR3 is made up of 12 amino acids. The CDR3 is CASSSVGETQYF. In DNA form, the CDR3 reads TGTGCCAGCAGCTCTGTCGGAGAGACCCAGTACTTC.

The chain recombines TRBV19 with TRBJ2-1; no reliable D call. The V and J ends lost 5 bases and 9 bases respectively, with 11 bases between them. This CDR3 comprises 12 residues. Germline V gene data show CDR1 as LNHDA and CDR2 as SQIVND (reference sequence). CDR3 residues: CASSSRVGEQFF. DNA of the CDR3: TGTGCCAGTAGTTCCCGGGTGGGTGAGCAGTTCTTC.

The CDR3 DNA sequence: TGTGCCAGCAGTCATAGGGAGAATCAGCCCCAGCATTTT. It codes for CASSHRENQPQHF. V is TRBV6-5 and J is TRBJ1-5; D remains unclear. The V and J ends lost 5 bases and 4 bases respectively, with 9 bases between them. Germline V CDR1 and CDR2: MNHEY, SVGAGI. CDR3 size: 13 residues.

V gene TRBV7-9 combines with J gene TRBJ2-3; D is unclear. The V end was cut by 2 bases, the J end by 2 bases, with 8 bases between. The CDR3 contains 14 residues. Germline CDR1 is SEHNR and CDR2 is FQNEAQ (reference sequence). This chain's CDR3 is CASSLRLSTDTQYF. Written as DNA, the CDR3 is TGTGCCAGCAGCTTACGGTTGTCCACAGATACGCAGTATTTT.

This clone has just one count. This chain links TRBV6-6 with TRBJ1-5; possibly TRBD1 for D (5 bases). In germline, CDR1 is MNHNY, CDR2 SVGAGI (reference sequence). The germline V and J ends were trimmed by 7 bases and 0 bases, with 10 bases remaining between them. The CDR3 extends over 14 amino acids. DNA for the CDR3: TGTGCCAGCACTATGGGGGGTAGCAATCAGCCCCAGCATTTT. Translating it yields CASTMGGSNQPQHF.

V usage is TRBV5-6 and J usage is TRBJ2-1; 7 nucleotides line up with TRBD1. Germline V lookup: CDR1 SGHDT, CDR2 YYEEEE. Losses at the gene ends were 5 bases for V and 4 bases for J; bases not matched to a gene: 3. The CDR3 contains 13 residues. In DNA form, the CDR3 reads TGTGCCAGCAGATTGACAGGGTACAATGAGCAGTTCTTC. Its protein is CASRLTGYNEQFF.

The gene calls are TRBV4-1 and TRBJ1-4, with D tentatively TRBD1 (6 bases). Germline CDR1 is MGHRA and CDR2 is YSYEKL. Trimming removed 0 bases at V and 8 bases at J, with 16 bases between. This CDR3 spans 16 amino acids. The CDR3 DNA sequence: TGCGCCAGCAGCCAAGACCGGACAGTGGCCCGGGAAAAACTGTTTTTT. Protein product: CASSQDRTVAREKLFF.

The chain joins TRBV29-1 to TRBJ1-2; 7 bases are shared with TRBD1. V trimming: 7 bases; J trimming: 8 bases; junction bases outside the gene matches: 7. In germline, CDR1 is SQVTM, CDR2 ANQGSEA. CDR3 size: 11 residues. CDR3 sequence reads: CSGGGGAGYTF. The CDR3, as DNA: TGCAGCGGTGGAGGGGGCGCGGGCTACACCTTC.

V usage is TRBV30 and J usage is TRBJ2-5; TRBD1 is a possible D gene (6 bases). Germline V CDR1 and CDR2: GTSNPN, SVGIG (reference sequence). V lost 5 bases to trimming and J lost 1 base, with 11 bases between them. The CDR3 has 13 residues. CDR3 in DNA: TGTGCCTGGGCCCGGACAGCCCAAGAGACCCAGTACTTC. Protein sequence: CAWARTAQETQYF. Full variable domain (outside the CDR3, taken from reference TRBV30 and TRBJ2-5): SQTIHQWPATLVQPVGSPLSLECTVEGTSNPNLYWYRQAAGRGLQLLFYSVGIGQISSEVPQNLSASRPQDRQFILSSKKLLLSDSGFYLCAWARTAQETQYFGPGTRLLVL.